The subject of this entry is one T cell receptor beta chain. The data were obtained in a study of blood T cell repertoires in COVID-19. Study in general: PBMCs, B-cell-depleted T cells, or T cells were the source of the cDNA or gDNA that made up the material.

Study processing details: Scientists estimated how many nucleated cells there were by amplifying reference gene primers. TCRdb's copy holds only in-frame clones and misses some; the assay was immunoSEQ multiplex PCR. V and J calls and clone size are copied from that table; D and trimming were computed from the DNA. The data contain 150,000 to 200,000 clones, roughly 80% of them singletons. The V gene end was trimmed by 2 bases and the J gene end by 9 bases; junction bases not matched to a gene: 6. The V gene's germline CDR1 is SGHAT and CDR2 FQNNGV. The CDR3 runs 14 residues. The sequence came from a woman aged 25 to 39 with acute or convalescent COVID-19. The rearrangement uses TRBV11-2 and TRBJ2-1; the match to TRBD2 covers 8 bases. Sequenced input: peripheral blood. CDR3 sequence (DNA): TGTGCCAGCAGCTTACGGCGGGAGGCTACTGAGCAGTTCTTC. Its protein product is CASSLRREATEQFF.